This T cell receptor beta chain was identified during a study of CD8 T cells in Susac syndrome. Study in general: When their blood was taken, patients with Susac syndrome were therapy-naive, taking corticosteroids, or taking intravenous immunoglobulin alone.

A quantity of about 0.5 to 1 ug RNA underwent reverse transcription using random hexamers. An immunoSEQ multiplex PCR amplified TCR beta CDR3 over 54 Vbeta and 13 Jbeta. TCRdb ran MiXCR on the immunoSEQ multiplex PCR reads and lists one entry per CDR3 protein. The table records 100,000 to 150,000 distinct CDR3 sequences, around 94% of them present only once. Germline V CDR1 and CDR2: DFQATT, SNEGSKA (reference sequence). This CDR3 has 15 residues. Trimming removed 6 bases from V and 1 base from J, with 16 bases in between. What was sequenced was CD8+ T cells from PBMCs. This chain uses TRBV20-1 with TRBJ1-5, with D perhaps TRBD1 (6 bases). The sequence was obtained from a human donor with Susac syndrome. In nucleotides, the CDR3 is TGCAGTGCGGCAGCGGGGGGCATGAGCAATCAGCCCCAGCATTTT. Encoded protein: CSAAAGGMSNQPQHF.